These 18 T cell receptor beta chains were all obtained from the same sample, sequenced in a study of blood T cell repertoires in COVID-19 (TCRdb year 2020). The library was built by means of the immunoSEQ multiplex PCR assay. TCRdb stores this immuneACCESS table with in-frame sequences only. Part of the clones is absent; in the studies checked, under half of the shortfall reflects unresolved V genes, and no reason is known for the rest. A total of tens of thousands of clones appear in this sample, about 89% of them only once. More than 10% of the sample comes from the top ten. Sequencing input: peripheral blood. The receptors shown here come from an older man with active or convalescent COVID-19.

V and J are TRBV6-5 and TRBJ2-3; 7 bases are shared with TRBD1. Germline lookup yields CDR1 MNHEY and CDR2 SVGAGI. Losses at the gene ends were 5 bases for V and 4 bases for J; bases not matched to a gene: 9. The CDR3 sequence is 15 residues long. CDR3 loop: CASSPPAGGADTQYF. The CDR3 nucleotides are TGTGCCAGCAGTCCCCCGGCAGGGGGTGCAGATACGCAGTATTTT.

The DNA of the CDR3 is TGTGCCAGCAGCCCCTCTCTGACAGGGGCTAACTATGGCTACACCTTC. It yields the protein CASSPSLTGANYGYTF. The genes are TRBV7-2 and TRBJ1-2, with 8 bases identical to TRBD1. CDR1 and CDR2 (germline): SGHTA, FQGNSA. The CDR3 is 16 amino acids. Losses at the gene ends were 5 bases for V and 0 bases for J; bases not matched to a gene: 8.

The rearrangement joins TRBV5-4 to TRBJ1-1; no clear D gene. V was trimmed by 6 bases and J by 0 bases, leaving 9 bases between them. The CDR3 is 13 amino acids. Looked up from germline, CDR1 is SGHNT and CDR2 is YYREEE (reference sequence). This chain's CDR3 is CASTDNLNTEAFF. The DNA for the CDR3 is TGTGCCAGCACCGACAACCTGAACACTGAAGCTTTCTTT.

The chain is built from TRBV5-5 and TRBJ1-5; D not certain. Germline CDR1 SGHKS, CDR2 YYEKEE (reference sequence). CDR3 length: 15 amino acids. V dropped 4 bases and J dropped 6 bases, with 17 bases sitting between them. The CDR3 protein is CASSLWVGEGQPQHF. DNA of the CDR3: TGTGCCAGCAGCCTGTGGGTGGGCGAGGGTCAGCCCCAGCATTTT.

This clone showed up just a few times. This chain joins TRBV19 and TRBJ2-1; TRBD2 agrees at 9 bases. CDR1 and CDR2 from the germline V gene are LNHDA and SQIVND (reference sequence). The CDR3 totals 18 residues. The ends lost 3 bases at V and 8 bases at J; junction bases unmatched: 17. This CDR3 is CASSIIPLAGLTLYEQFF. DNA for the CDR3: TGTGCCAGTAGTATTATCCCTCTAGCGGGGCTAACTTTGTATGAGCAGTTCTTC.

This clone appeared once. This chain uses TRBV6-2 or TRBV6-3 with TRBJ2-5, with D possibly TRBD2 on 6 matching bases. V gave up 6 bases and J gave up 5 bases, with 22 bases separating them. The CDR3 consists of 16 residues. Looked up from germline, CDR1 is MNHEY and CDR2 is SVGEGT. CDR3 bases: TGTGCCAGCAGCCCTCCGCGGGGTTCATGGACGGAGACCCAGTACTTC. Amino acid sequence: CASSPPRGSWTETQYF.

This clone was seen just once. The gene calls are TRBV5-1 and TRBJ2-7; 8 bases are a match to TRBD2. In germline, CDR1 is SGHRS, CDR2 YFSETQ. The CDR3 totals 14 residues. The J segment lost 1 base and the V segment lost 2 bases, leaving 2 bases of the junction unmatched. This chain's CDR3 is CASSFSGESYEQYF. The CDR3 nucleotides are TGCGCCAGCAGCTTTAGCGGGGAATCCTACGAGCAGTACTTC.

The J gene is TRBJ1-4, the V gene TRBV6-5; 8 bases are shared with TRBD1. This CDR3 region has 15 residues. V gave up 6 bases and J gave up 9 bases; unmatched junction bases: 12. In germline, CDR1 is MNHEY, CDR2 SVGAGI. CDR3 region: CASSPGQGFVKKLFF. CDR3 nucleotide sequence: TGTGCCAGCAGCCCAGGACAGGGATTTGTGAAAAAACTGTTTTTT.

The gene calls are TRBV18 and TRBJ1-6, with 8 bases matching TRBD1. The CDR3 is 17 residues long. Unmatched junction bases numbered 10, after V lost 3 bases and J lost 6 bases. CDR1 is KGHSH, CDR2 LQKENI, per germline. CDR3 amino acids: CASSPVMLGTGNSPLHF. The CDR3, as DNA: TGTGCCAGCTCACCGGTTATGTTGGGGACAGGTAATTCACCCCTCCACTTT. Supplemented by reference TRBV18 and TRBJ1-6, the full variable domain reads NAGVMQNPRHLVRRRGQEARLRCSPMKGHSHVYWYRQLPEEGLKFMVYLQKENIIDESGMPKERFSAEFPKEGPSILRIQQVVRGDSAAYFCASSPVMLGTGNSPLHFGNGTRLTVT.

The rearrangement links TRBV6-5 to TRBJ2-7; 8 nucleotides line up with TRBD1. This CDR3 is built from 14 residues. In germline, CDR1 is MNHEY, CDR2 SVGAGI. J gave up 4 bases and V 5 bases, and 7 bases lay outside the gene matches. The CDR3 DNA sequence: TGTGCCAGCAGTCAAACAGGGGGGTGGTACGAGCAGTACTTC. Protein: CASSQTGGWYEQYF.

The chain's CDR3 is CASSIESGGAYEQYF. CDR3 DNA sequence: TGTGCCAGTAGTATTGAAAGCGGGGGGGCCTACGAGCAGTACTTC. The V and J genes are TRBV19 and TRBJ2-7; TRBD2 agrees at 10 bases. Losses at the gene ends were 3 bases for V and 2 bases for J; bases not matched to a gene: 4. The CDR3 runs 15 residues. From germline, CDR1 is LNHDA and CDR2 SQIVND (reference sequence).

The chain carries TRBV6-5 and TRBJ1-6, with D maybe TRBD1 (6 bases). CDR3 size: 15 residues. V shed 6 bases and J shed 6 bases, with 15 bases lying between them. Germline V lookup: CDR1 MNHEY, CDR2 SVGAGI. In nucleotides, the CDR3 is TGTGCCAGCAGCCTTGGTGGGGGGGCTAATTCACCCCTCCACTTT. Translation: CASSLGGGANSPLHF.

This chain links TRBV30 with TRBJ1-4, with 7 positions matching TRBD1. CDR3 length: 14 residues. Germline V gene sequence: CDR1 GTSNPN, CDR2 SVGIG (reference sequence). The V and J ends lost 0 bases and 7 bases, in that order; junction bases with no gene match: 5. The CDR3 reads CAWSVEGTAEKLFF. DNA for the CDR3: TGTGCCTGGAGTGTTGAGGGGACAGCTGAAAAACTGTTTTTT.

The chain links TRBV30 to TRBJ2-7; weak D call: TRBD1 (5 bases). Germline CDR1 is GTSNPN and CDR2 is SVGIG (reference sequence). The CDR3 contains 10 residues. Trimming left V 3 bases short and J 10 bases short, with 10 bases between. CDR3 in amino acids: CAWSVGQQYF. The CDR3 region has the DNA TGTGCCTGGAGCGTGGGGCAACAGTACTTC.

This clone has more than one count but fewer than ten. This chain connects TRBV25-1 to TRBJ1-2; 7 positions match TRBD1. The junction had 5 bases not matched to a gene; V was cut back by 8 bases and J by 8 bases. The length of the CDR3 is 11 residues. Germline V CDR1 and CDR2: MGHDK, SYGVNS. CDR3 protein: CASGRGHGYTF. The CDR3 DNA reads as TGTGCCAGCGGAAGGGGGCACGGCTACACCTTC.

In its sample, this clone was seen a few times. The chain couples TRBV27 to TRBJ2-7, with 9 bases that match TRBD1. The CDR3 has 18 residues. Germline V CDR1 and CDR2: MNHEY, SMNVEV (reference sequence). The V and J ends lost 5 bases and 2 bases, in that order; junction bases with no gene match: 16. CDR3 nucleotides: TGTGCCAGCAGTCCCATAGACAGGGGGTTACCGCCCGCCTACGAGCAGTACTTC. Translated: CASSPIDRGLPPAYEQYF.

This clone was seen a few times. One end of the junction is discordant with germline, which a read error may explain. The chain joins TRBV3-1 (or the pseudogene TRBV3-2) to TRBJ2-7; weak D call: TRBD2 (5 bases). The CDR3 is 10 residues long. Germline CDR1 reads LGHDT; CDR2 reads YNNKEL (reference sequence). The CDR3 DNA is TGTGCCAGCAGCCAAAAGACTACCATTTTC. Translated: CASSQKTTIF.

This clone came up once. The rearrangement joins TRBV15 to TRBJ2-5; 9 bases match TRBD1. The V gene's germline CDR1 is LNHNV and CDR2 YYDKDF (reference sequence). CDR3 size: 15 residues. V lost 5 bases to trimming and J lost 5 bases; unmatched junction nucleotides: 9. Here the CDR3 reads CATSEGQGSGETQYF. The DNA for the CDR3 is TGTGCCACCAGCGAGGGACAGGGTTCAGGGGAGACCCAGTACTTC. Looking up the rest from reference TRBV15 and TRBJ2-5 gives the full variable domain: DAMVIQNPRYQVTQFGKPVTLSCSQTLNHNVMYWYQQKSSQAPKLLFHYYDKDFNNEADTPDNFQSRRPNTSFCFLDIRSPGLGDTAMYLCATSEGQGSGETQYFGPGTRLLVL.